Below, one T cell receptor (beta chain) is given with its context. A second about 7 to 12 cycle PCR used barcoded and J-beta primers. TCRdb recomputed calls from the 5' RACE reads with MiXCR, one row per CDR3 protein. Among 550,000 to 600,000 distinct CDR3 sequences listed, 40% to 55% were seen once. The data stem from a study of blood T cells in healthy people across ages. About the research overall: In model experiments, template switching was able to capture about one barcoded beta molecule for every two T cells that were present.

Sequenced sample: blood. This TCR came from an elderly man in good health.

As DNA, the CDR3 is TGTGCCAGCAGCTTAACGTCGACTAGCGGGAGGCACGAGCAGTACTTC. As protein: CASSLTSTSGRHEQYF. The chain combines TRBV7-2 with TRBJ2-7; 13 nucleotides line up with TRBD2. In germline, CDR1 is SGHTA, CDR2 FQGNSA. V lost 2 bases, J lost 5 bases, and 6 bases stayed unmatched. This CDR3 spans 16 amino acids.